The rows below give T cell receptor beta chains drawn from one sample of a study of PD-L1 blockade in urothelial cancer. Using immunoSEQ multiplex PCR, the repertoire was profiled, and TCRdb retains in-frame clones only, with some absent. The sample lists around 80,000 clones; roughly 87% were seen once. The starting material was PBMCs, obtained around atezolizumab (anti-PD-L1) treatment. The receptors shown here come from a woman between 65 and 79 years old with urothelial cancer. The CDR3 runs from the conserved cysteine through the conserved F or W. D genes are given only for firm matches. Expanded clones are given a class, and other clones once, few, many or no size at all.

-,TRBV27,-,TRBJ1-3,CASSFISGNTIYF,TGTGCCAGCAGTTTCATCTCTGGAAACACCATATATTTT
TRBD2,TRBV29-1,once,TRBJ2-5,CSVTGSGGAETQYF,TGCAGCGTTACCGGGAGCGGGGGGGCTGAGACCCAGTACTTC
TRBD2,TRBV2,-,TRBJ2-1,CASSEQGLDYNEQFF,TGTGCCAGCAGTGAACAGGGACTAGATTACAATGAGCAGTTCTTC
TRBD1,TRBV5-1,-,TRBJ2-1,CASSGPQGDEQFF,TGCGCCAGCAGCGGACCTCAGGGGGATGAGCAGTTCTTC
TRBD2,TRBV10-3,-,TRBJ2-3,CASGLAGVTDTQYF,TGTGCCTCTGGACTAGCGGGGGTAACAGATACGCAGTATTTT
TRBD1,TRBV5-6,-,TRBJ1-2,CASSFITGDLDGYTF,TGTGCCAGCAGCTTTATTACAGGGGACTTGGATGGCTACACCTTC
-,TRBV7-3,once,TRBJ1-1,CASSLDSGHFTEAFF,TGTGCCAGCAGCTTAGACTCGGGACACTTCACTGAAGCTTTCTTT
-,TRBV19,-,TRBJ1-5,CASSIDRRGSQPQHF,TGTGCCAGTAGTATAGACAGGAGGGGTAGTCAGCCCCAGCATTTT
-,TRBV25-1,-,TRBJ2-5,CASSWDTETQYF,TGTGCCAGCAGCTGGGACACTGAGACCCAGTACTTC
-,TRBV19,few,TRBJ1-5,CATGSYSNQPQHF,TGTGCTACAGGTTCTTATAGCAATCAGCCCCAGCATTTT
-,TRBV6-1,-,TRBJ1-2,CASNLAGTDGYGYTF,TGTGCCAGCAATCTCGCCGGGACTGACGGCTATGGCTACACCTTC
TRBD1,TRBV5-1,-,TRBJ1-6,CASSLVATGHNSPLHF,TGCGCCAGCAGCTTGGTGGCGACAGGGCATAATTCACCCCTCCACTTT
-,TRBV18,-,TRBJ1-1,CASSPREARMNTEAFF,TGTGCCAGCTCACCACGAGAGGCCCGCATGAACACTGAAGCTTTCTTT
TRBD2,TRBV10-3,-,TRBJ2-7,CAISESGLAGGLYEQYF,TGTGCCATCAGTGAGTCCGGGCTAGCGGGGGGACTCTACGAGCAGTACTTC
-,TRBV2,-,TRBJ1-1,CATKRPWNTEAFF,TGTGCCACGAAGCGTCCTTGGAACACTGAAGCTTTCTTT
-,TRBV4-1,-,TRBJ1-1,CASSLRASGTEAFF,TGCGCCAGCAGCCTCAGGGCCTCGGGCACTGAAGCTTTCTTT
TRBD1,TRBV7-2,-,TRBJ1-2,CASSLASTGWGHGYTF,TGTGCCAGCAGCTTAGCCTCGACAGGGTGGGGGCATGGCTACACCTTC
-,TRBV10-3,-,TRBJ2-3,CAISLSADTQYF,TGTGCCATCAGTTTGAGCGCAGATACGCAGTATTTT
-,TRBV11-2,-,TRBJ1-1,CASSLVAGAEAFF,TGTGCCAGCAGCTTAGTGGCAGGCGCTGAAGCTTTCTTT
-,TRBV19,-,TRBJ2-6,CASTISGANVLTF,TGTGCCAGTACCATTTCTGGGGCCAACGTCCTGACTTTC
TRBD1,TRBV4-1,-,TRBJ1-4,CASSQSGTGTEKLFF,TGCGCCAGCAGCCAATCCGGGACAGGGACCGAAAAACTGTTTTTT
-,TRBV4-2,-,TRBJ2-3,CASRDSSTDTQYF,TGTGCCAGCAGGGACTCGAGCACAGATACGCAGTATTTT
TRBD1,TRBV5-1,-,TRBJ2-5,CASSSDRGRETQYF,TGCGCCAGCAGCTCCGACAGGGGTAGAGAGACCCAGTACTTC
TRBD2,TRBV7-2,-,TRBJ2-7,CASSSSGGVYEQYF,TGTGCCAGCAGTTCTAGCGGGGGGGTCTACGAGCAGTACTTC
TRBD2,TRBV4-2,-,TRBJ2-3,CASSQDPPGGLAGTDGTDTQYF,TGTGCCAGCAGCCAAGATCCTCCCGGGGGACTAGCGGGAACCGACGGCACAGATACGCAGTATTTT
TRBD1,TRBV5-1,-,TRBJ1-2,CASSLSPGQGARDYGYTF,TGCGCCAGCAGCTTGAGCCCGGGACAGGGGGCGCGGGACTATGGCTACACCTTC
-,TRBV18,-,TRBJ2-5,CASSSNGQPLETQYF,TGTGCCAGCTCGTCGAACGGACAGCCCTTGGAGACCCAGTACTTC
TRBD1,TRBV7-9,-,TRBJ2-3,CASSSWTGGLTDTQYF,TGTGCCAGCAGCTCTTGGACAGGGGGCCTAACAGATACGCAGTATTTT
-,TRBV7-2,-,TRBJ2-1,CASSLELADEQFF,TGTGCCAGCAGCTTAGAACTAGCCGATGAGCAGTTCTTC
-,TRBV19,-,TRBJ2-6,CASTPLSGAGANVLTF,TGTGCCAGTACCCCTCTATCAGGTGCTGGGGCCAACGTCCTGACTTTC
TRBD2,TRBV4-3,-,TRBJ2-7,CASSQGLAGGAYEQYF,TGCGCCAGCAGCCAAGGGCTAGCGGGGGGGGCCTACGAGCAGTACTTC
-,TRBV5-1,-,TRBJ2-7,CASSWTGTTYEQYF,TGCGCCAGCAGCTGGACCGGGACAACCTACGAGCAGTACTTC
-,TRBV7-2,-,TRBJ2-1,CASSFGGVPYNEQFF,TGTGCCAGCAGCTTCGGCGGGGTCCCCTACAATGAGCAGTTCTTC
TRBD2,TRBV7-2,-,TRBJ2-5,CASSLAGTSGGWETQYF,TGTGCCAGCAGCTTAGCCGGGACTAGCGGGGGTTGGGAGACCCAGTACTTC
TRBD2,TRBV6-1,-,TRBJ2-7,CASSELGSGRGLYEQYF,TGTGCCAGCAGTGAATTGGGCAGCGGGAGAGGTCTGTACGAGCAGTACTTC
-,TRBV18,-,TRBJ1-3,CASSPRTVSGNTIYF,TGTGCCAGCTCACCAAGGACAGTCTCTGGAAACACCATATATTTT
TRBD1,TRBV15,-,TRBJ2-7,CATSERTGDEQYF,TGTGCCACCAGCGAACGGACAGGGGACGAGCAGTACTTC
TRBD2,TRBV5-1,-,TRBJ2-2,CASRKPGLAGGDTGELFF,TGCGCCAGCAGAAAACCGGGACTAGCGGGTGGGGACACCGGGGAGCTGTTTTTT
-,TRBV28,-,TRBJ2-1,CASRLFSGSEQFF,TGTGCCAGCCGATTATTTTCCGGGAGTGAGCAGTTCTTC
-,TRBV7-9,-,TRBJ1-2,CASSSFRQRTNYGYTF,TGTGCCAGCAGCTCCTTCAGACAGAGAACTAACTATGGCTACACCTTC
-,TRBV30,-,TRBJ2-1,CAWSVYEYNEQFF,TGTGCCTGGAGTGTATATGAGTACAATGAGCAGTTCTTC
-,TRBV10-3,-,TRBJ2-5,CAISEGQGVQETQYF,TGTGCCATCAGTGAAGGCCAGGGTGTCCAAGAGACCCAGTACTTC
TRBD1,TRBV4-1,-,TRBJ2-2,CASSQEGTGYTGELFF,TGCGCCAGCAGCCAAGAGGGGACAGGCTACACCGGGGAGCTGTTTTTT
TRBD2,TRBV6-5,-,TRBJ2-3,CASSFSGTSTDTQYF,TGTGCCAGCAGTTTTAGCGGGACCAGCACAGATACGCAGTATTTT
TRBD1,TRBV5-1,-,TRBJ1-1,CASSLDGQGRIEAFF,TGCGCCAGCAGCTTGGACGGACAGGGCAGGATTGAAGCTTTCTTT
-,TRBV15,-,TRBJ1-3,CATSRAPAQNSGNTIYF,TGTGCCACCAGCAGAGCCCCTGCGCAAAACTCTGGAAACACCATATATTTT
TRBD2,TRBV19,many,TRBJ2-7,CASSRGLAGIYEQYF,TGTGCCAGTAGTAGGGGACTAGCGGGAATCTACGAGCAGTACTTC
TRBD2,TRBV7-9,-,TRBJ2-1,CASSLEAGGTFSYNEQFF,TGTGCCAGCAGCTTAGAGGCGGGGGGAACCTTTTCCTACAATGAGCAGTTCTTC
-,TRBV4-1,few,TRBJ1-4,CASSQGERTDNEKLFF,TGCGCCAGCAGCCAAGGGGAAAGGACAGATAATGAAAAACTGTTTTTT
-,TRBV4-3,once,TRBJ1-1,CASRLGRFTEAFF,TGCGCCAGCAGGCTGGGCAGGTTTACTGAAGCTTTCTTT
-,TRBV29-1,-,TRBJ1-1,CSVEWDEGTEAFF,TGCAGCGTTGAGTGGGATGAGGGCACTGAAGCTTTCTTT
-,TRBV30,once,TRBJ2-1,CAWTSGNNEQFF,TGTGCCTGGACGTCGGGGAACAATGAGCAGTTCTTC
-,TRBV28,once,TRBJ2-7,CASRFLGQRTYEQYF,TGTGCCAGCAGGTTCCTTGGACAGCGGACCTACGAGCAGTACTTC
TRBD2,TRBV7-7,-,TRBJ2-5,CASSSTSGRGETQYF,TGTGCCAGCAGCTCGACTAGCGGGAGAGGAGAGACCCAGTACTTC
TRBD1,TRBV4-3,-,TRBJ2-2,CASSQNDRGSDTGELFF,TGCGCCAGCAGCCAAAATGACAGGGGGTCGGACACCGGGGAGCTGTTTTTT
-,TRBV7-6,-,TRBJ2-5,CASSSILQGWETQYF,TGTGCCAGCAGCTCGATTCTACAGGGTTGGGAGACCCAGTACTTC
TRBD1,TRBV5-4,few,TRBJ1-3,CASSDRGPDRYGNTIYF,TGTGCCAGCAGCGACAGGGGGCCCGACCGATATGGAAACACCATATATTTT
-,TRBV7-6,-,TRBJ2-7,CASSSGQGGYEQYF,TGTGCCAGCAGCTCCGGACAGGGAGGGTACGAGCAGTACTTC
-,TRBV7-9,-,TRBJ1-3,CASSLGPQVRGSGNTIYF,TGTGCCAGCAGCTTGGGGCCGCAGGTCCGAGGTTCTGGAAACACCATATATTTT
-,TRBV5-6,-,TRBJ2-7,CASSLAPTGYEQYF,TGTGCCAGCAGCTTAGCCCCCACGGGATACGAGCAGTACTTC